The entry below describes one T cell receptor (beta chain). As handled by the study authors: Estimated nucleated cell counts came from reference gene primer amplification. Assay used: immunoSEQ multiplex PCR; TCRdb lists only in-frame clones, some missing. V, J and clone size were drawn from that table, and D and trimming were deduced from the DNA. The sample shows under 60,000 clones, roughly nine tenths of them seen only once. The sample comes from a study of blood T cell repertoires in COVID-19. Study as a whole: Acute-phase and convalescent COVID-19 samples originated in the United States, Italy and Spain. PBMCs, B-cell-depleted T cells, or T cells provided the cDNA or gDNA that made up the material.

The junction had 6 bases not matched to a gene; V was cut back by 4 bases and J by 1 base. The CDR3 extends over 15 amino acids. Germline CDR1 and CDR2: MDHEN and SYDVKM. The sequence was collected from a man in his sixties with acute or convalescent COVID-19. The sequenced sample was peripheral blood. The chain combines TRBV28 with TRBJ2-7; TRBD1 matches at 8 bases. The DNA of the CDR3 is TGTGCCAGCAGTTCAGGACAGGGTGGGTCCTACGAGCAGTACTTC. Its protein is CASSSGQGGSYEQYF.